This is a list of T cell receptor beta chains from one sample in a study of blood T cell repertoires in COVID-19. The method was immunoSEQ multiplex PCR; TCRdb's version includes in-frame clones alone and lacks a portion of them. The table records more than 95,000 clones, 85% to 90% of them present only once. Sequences were obtained from peripheral blood. All receptors derive from a man aged 65 to 79 who had recovered from COVID-19. Each CDR3 is given with its conserved first and last residue. D genes are given only for firm matches. Clone size appears in some rows only: once, few, many, or a class for an expanded clone.

clone size	V gene	D gene	J gene	CDR3 protein	CDR3 DNA
few	TRBV9	TRBD1	TRBJ1-2	CASSTPGTVRGGYGYTF	TGTGCCAGCAGCACCCCCGGGACAGTCAGAGGGGGCTATGGCTACACCTTC
NA	TRBV9	TRBD2	TRBJ2-3	CASSVEVGVAGVTDTQYF	TGTGCCAGCAGCGTAGAAGTTGGGGTAGCGGGAGTGACAGATACGCAGTATTTT
NA	TRBV5-4	NA	TRBJ1-4	CASSSGGTTTNEKLFF	TGTGCCAGCAGCTCGGGGGGGACCACAACTAATGAAAAACTGTTTTTT
NA	TRBV29-1	NA	TRBJ1-1	CSVPAAQGGDYRSTEAFF	TGCAGCGTTCCTGCTGCACAGGGAGGGGATTATCGGAGCACTGAAGCTTTCTTT
NA	TRBV5-8	TRBD2	TRBJ2-7	CASSSVEAGIYEQYF	TGTGCCAGCAGCTCGGTCGAAGCGGGGATCTACGAGCAGTACTTC
NA	TRBV4-3	NA	TRBJ1-2	CASSQEPGNYGYTF	TGCGCCAGCAGCCAAGAACCGGGAAACTATGGCTACACCTTC
NA	TRBV2	NA	TRBJ2-2	CASSGQGVGTGVGELFF	TGTGCCAGCAGTGGACAGGGAGTGGGAACGGGGGTCGGGGAGCTGTTTTTT
few	TRBV5-8	TRBD1	TRBJ2-5	CASSSGTGGQETQYF	TGTGCCAGCAGCTCCGGGACAGGAGGGCAAGAGACCCAGTACTTC
NA	TRBV19	NA	TRBJ2-5	CASSIDDRAETQYF	TGTGCCAGTAGTATAGACGACAGAGCGGAGACCCAGTACTTC
NA	TRBV9	NA	TRBJ1-2	CASSVDSNYGYTF	TGTGCCAGCAGCGTGGACAGCAACTATGGCTACACCTTC
NA	TRBV2	NA	TRBJ2-1	CASRRRESSYNEQFF	TGTGCCAGCAGGAGACGGGAAAGCTCCTACAATGAGCAGTTCTTC
NA	TRBV12-5	NA	TRBJ2-7	CASGLGPQYEQYF	TGTGCTAGTGGTCTTGGGCCCCAATACGAGCAGTACTTC
NA	TRBV6-6	NA	TRBJ1-4	CASRSQALGGEKLFF	TGTGCCAGCAGATCCCAGGCGCTGGGGGGTGAAAAACTGTTTTTT
NA	TRBV5-1	NA	TRBJ2-2	CASSSGQPTELFF	TGCGCCAGCAGCTCAGGACAGCCCACGGAGCTGTTTTTT
NA	TRBV5-1	NA	TRBJ1-5	CASSLREGDQPQHF	TGCGCCAGCAGCCTAAGAGAGGGGGATCAGCCCCAGCATTTT
NA	TRBV19	NA	TRBJ2-3	CASKSGTRRSDTQYF	TGTGCCAGTAAGTCCGGAACTAGGCGTTCAGATACGCAGTATTTT
once	TRBV19	NA	TRBJ1-2	CASSGAMRF	TGTGCCAGTAGTGGAGCAATGCGCTTC
NA	TRBV4-3	NA	TRBJ2-3	CASSHFKSGGTDTQYF	TGCGCCAGCAGCCACTTTAAAAGCGGAGGCACAGATACGCAGTATTTT
NA	TRBV5-6	NA	TRBJ1-1	CASSLARDTEAFF	TGTGCCAGCAGCTTGGCCAGGGACACTGAAGCTTTCTTT
NA	TRBV28	NA	TRBJ2-3	CASSKLGSTDTQYF	TGTGCCAGCAGTAAACTAGGAAGCACAGATACGCAGTATTTT
NA	TRBV12-3/TRBV12-4	NA	TRBJ2-7	CASSLALIQRRNF	TGTGCCAGCAGTTTAGCGTTAATCCAGAGGAGAAACTTC
NA	TRBV7-3	NA	TRBJ2-5	CASSRGGAGETQYF	TGTGCCAGCAGCCGCGGGGGCGCCGGAGAGACCCAGTACTTC
NA	TRBV4-1	NA	TRBJ1-6	CASSQEPGWNSPLHF	TGCGCCAGCAGCCAAGAGCCAGGGTGGAATTCACCCCTCCACTTT
NA	TRBV6-1	NA	TRBJ2-1	CASSERWASVNEQFF	TGTGCCAGCAGTGAAAGATGGGCCTCAGTCAATGAGCAGTTCTTC
NA	TRBV12-3/TRBV12-4	TRBD1	TRBJ1-2	CASSTPTGYGYTF	TGTGCCAGCAGTACCCCGACAGGGTATGGCTACACCTTC
once	TRBV10-3	NA	TRBJ2-3	CAISQTGLSTDTQYF	TGTGCCATCAGTCAAACAGGGCTTAGCACAGATACGCAGTATTTT
NA	TRBV7-6	TRBD1	TRBJ2-4	CASSADRAVNIQYF	TGTGCCAGCAGCGCCGACAGGGCGGTGAACATTCAGTACTTC
NA	TRBV18	NA	TRBJ1-1	CASSPLGGVGNTEAFF	TGTGCCAGCTCACCTCTCGGCGGGGTCGGAAACACTGAAGCTTTCTTT
NA	TRBV28	NA	TRBJ2-3	CASSRYTDTQYF	TGTGCCAGCAGCCGCTACACAGATACGCAGTATTTT
NA	TRBV5-1	NA	TRBJ2-1	CASSLVGLGEDEQFF	TGCGCCAGCAGCTTGGTGGGATTAGGGGAGGATGAGCAGTTCTTC
NA	TRBV9	NA	TRBJ1-2	CASSRSQGGYTF	TGTGCCAGCAGTCGTAGTCAGGGAGGCTACACCTTC
once	TRBV5-4	TRBD2	TRBJ2-1	CASSFGGGSSYNEQFF	TGTGCCAGCAGCTTTGGCGGCGGGAGCTCCTACAATGAGCAGTTCTTC
once	TRBV6-4	TRBD1	TRBJ2-1	CASSEQGDGYNEQFF	TGTGCCAGCAGTGAACAGGGGGATGGCTACAATGAGCAGTTCTTC
few	TRBV5-1	NA	TRBJ2-1	CASSWGAAGVANEQFF	TGCGCCAGCAGCTGGGGGGCTGCGGGAGTAGCTAATGAGCAGTTCTTC
NA	TRBV7-2	NA	TRBJ1-6	CASSLERSGSTLHF	TGTGCCAGCAGCTTAGAGAGGAGCGGTTCCACCCTCCACTTT
NA	TRBV6-2/TRBV6-3	TRBD1	TRBJ1-5	CASSPDRGSNQPQHF	TGTGCCAGCAGTCCGGACAGGGGAAGCAATCAGCCCCAGCATTTT
few	TRBV28	NA	TRBJ1-5	CASSPDNSANQPQHF	TGTGCCAGCAGCCCCGACAATTCTGCCAATCAGCCCCAGCATTTT
NA	TRBV7-9	NA	TRBJ2-2	CASSFQAPRAGELFF	TGTGCCAGCAGCTTTCAGGCTCCCAGGGCCGGGGAGCTGTTTTTT
NA	TRBV15	NA	TRBJ2-5	CATSKRNRVGSRETQYF	TGTGCCACCAGCAAGCGAAACAGGGTTGGGTCCAGGGAGACCCAGTACTTC
few	TRBV2	TRBD2	TRBJ2-2	CASSDPGSGSAGELFF	TGTGCCAGCAGTGACCCGGGTAGCGGGAGCGCCGGGGAGCTGTTTTTT
NA	TRBV6-5	NA	TRBJ1-5	CASSTGQPYQPQHF	TGTGCCAGCAGCACTGGACAGCCTTATCAGCCCCAGCATTTT
once	TRBV4-1	NA	TRBJ1-2	CASSGPGHLLYGYTF	TGCGCCAGCAGCGGACCGGGACACCTACTCTATGGCTACACCTTC
NA	TRBV29-1	NA	TRBJ1-5	CSVGARNNQPQHF	TGCAGCGTTGGAGCCAGGAATAATCAGCCCCAGCATTTT
NA	TRBV20-1	NA	TRBJ1-1	CSASGQGGNTEAFF	TGCAGTGCTAGTGGGCAGGGAGGGAACACTGAAGCTTTCTTT
NA	TRBV11-3	NA	TRBJ2-1	CASSPDSNEQFF	TGTGCCAGCAGCCCGGACAGTAATGAGCAGTTCTTC
few	TRBV3-1/TRBV3-2	NA	TRBJ2-3	CASSPYPGPSTDTQYF	TGTGCCAGCAGCCCTTACCCAGGGCCTAGCACAGATACGCAGTATTTT
NA	TRBV10-3	NA	TRBJ1-1	CASQAGINTEAFF	TGTGCCTCTCAGGCCGGCATAAACACTGAAGCTTTCTTT
NA	TRBV2	NA	TRBJ2-3	CASSGRGWGTDTQYF	TGTGCCAGCAGTGGTAGGGGTTGGGGCACAGATACGCAGTATTTT
NA	TRBV7-9	NA	TRBJ2-1	CASSLASGWGPEQFF	TGTGCCAGCAGCTTAGCCTCGGGGTGGGGGCCCGAGCAGTTCTTC
NA	TRBV4-2	NA	TRBJ2-7	CASSRERQTSSYEQYF	TGTGCCAGCAGCCGAGAGAGACAGACTAGCTCCTACGAGCAGTACTTC